The 15 T cell receptor beta chains given below trace back to one sample, sequenced in a study of memory CD4+ T cells and cytomegalovirus serostatus. The sort gate was single viable CD3+CD4+CD8-CD45RO+ cells for memory CD4+ T cells. Some clones are missing from TCRdb's copy, which holds only in-frame ones; the method was immunoSEQ multiplex PCR. The profile covers over 65,000 clones, with roughly 78% appearing a single time and approximately 2.8% taken by the ten largest. The source material was memory CD4+ T cells from blood. Receptors were obtained from an adult in good health and CMV-seropositive.

The rearrangement uses TRBV5-1 and TRBJ1-4, with D maybe TRBD1 (6 bases). Germline V lookup: CDR1 SGHRS, CDR2 YFSETQ. This CDR3 is built from 13 residues. Deletions cut 1 base from V and 8 bases from J, with 9 bases between. CDR3 sequence: CASSLWQGEKLFF. DNA for the CDR3: TGCGCCAGCAGCTTGTGGCAGGGGGAAAAACTGTTTTTT.

The chain recombines TRBV7-6 with TRBJ2-3; D possibly corresponds to TRBD1 (6 bases). Trimming pared 6 bases from V and 2 bases from J, leaving 9 bases between. Per the germline V gene, CDR1 is SGHVS and CDR2 is FNYEAQ. The CDR3 has 13 residues. CDR3 nucleotide sequence: TGTGCCAGCAGTCGACAGGTCACAGATACGCAGTATTTT. This encodes CASSRQVTDTQYF.

The chain has TRBV19 and TRBJ2-7; TRBD2 aligns across 11 bases. J lost 2 bases, V lost 10 bases, and 10 bases had no gene match. Germline V gives CDR1 LNHDA, CDR2 SQIVND (reference sequence). CDR3 length: 15 residues. The CDR3 nucleotides are TGTGCCACAACCCCGACTAGCGGGGTCGCCTACGAGCAGTACGTC. This codes for CATTPTSGVAYEQYV.

V is TRBV28 and J is TRBJ1-4; 8 bases map to TRBD1. CDR1 and CDR2 from the germline V gene are MDHEN and SYDVKM. V was pared by 4 bases and J by 2 bases, with 9 bases of the junction left unmatched. CDR3 length equals 17 residues. CDR3 coding DNA: TGTGCCAGCAGTTCCCGGACAGGGCCCGGGACTAATGAAAAACTGTTTTTT. Translated: CASSSRTGPGTNEKLFF.

The V gene is TRBV29-1, the J gene TRBJ2-1; a weak D match, TRBD2 (5 bases). Germline V gene sequence: CDR1 SQVTM, CDR2 ANQGSEA. V was clipped by 3 bases and J by 7 bases, with 19 bases between them. The CDR3 is 15 amino acids. This CDR3 reads CSVDISQTRGNEQFF. In DNA, the CDR3 is TGCAGCGTTGATATAAGCCAAACCCGGGGAAATGAGCAGTTCTTC.

This chain connects TRBV18 to TRBJ1-2, with 10 positions matching TRBD1. Germline CDR1 and CDR2: KGHSH and LQKENI. This CDR3 contains 16 residues. V lost 2 bases, J lost 4 bases, and 7 bases stayed unmatched. The CDR3 region has the DNA TGTGCCAGCTCACCAGGGGACAGGGGAGGCGGCTATGGCTACACCTTC. Translated, it gives CASSPGDRGGGYGYTF.

The chain couples TRBV6-5 to TRBJ1-2; D may be TRBD1 (6 bases). CDR1 MNHEY and CDR2 SVGAGI come from the germline V gene. V gave up 2 bases and J gave up 6 bases, with 7 bases separating them. The CDR3 has 12 residues. CDR3 coding DNA: TGTGCCAGCAGTTACAGGGGGAATGGCTACACCTTC. It codes for CASSYRGNGYTF.

This clone has a single count. The chain links TRBV9 to TRBJ2-3; TRBD2 might be the D (6 bases). The V gene lost 3 bases and the J gene lost 0 bases, with 11 bases spanning the gap. This CDR3 is 15 amino acids long. Germline CDR1 reads SGDLS; CDR2 reads YYNGEE. CDR3 sequence reads: CASSGISGSTDTQYF. CDR3 coding DNA: TGTGCCAGCAGCGGTATTAGCGGTAGCACAGATACGCAGTATTTT.

The chain joins TRBV9 to TRBJ1-2, with D hard to call. This CDR3 has 13 residues. In germline, CDR1 is SGDLS, CDR2 YYNGEE. V was clipped by 4 bases and J by 5 bases, with 12 bases between them. The CDR3: CASSSPSVYGYTF. CDR3 bases: TGTGCCAGCAGCTCCCCGAGTGTATATGGCTACACCTTC.

The chain uses TRBV5-6 and TRBJ1-2; 8 bases match TRBD1. The CDR3 extends over 14 amino acids. V was clipped by 4 bases and J by 4 bases; unmatched bases: 6. Germline-derived CDR1 and CDR2 are SGHDT and YYEEEE. Here the CDR3 reads CASSPSDRGYGYTF. CDR3 DNA: TGTGCCAGCAGCCCCAGTGACAGGGGCTATGGCTACACCTTC.

This chain connects TRBV30 to TRBJ2-7; 16 nucleotides match TRBD2. The CDR3 contains 17 residues. Germline V gene sequence: CDR1 GTSNPN, CDR2 SVGIG (reference sequence). With V trimmed by 3 bases and J by 4 bases, 9 bases remained unmatched. Written as DNA, the CDR3 is TGTGCCTGGAGCGTCACCGGGACTAGCGGGGGGGGGTACGAGCAGTACTTC. This sequence encodes CAWSVTGTSGGGYEQYF. The full variable domain, its missing parts supplied by reference TRBV30 and TRBJ2-7, is SQTIHQWPATLVQPVGSPLSLECTVEGTSNPNLYWYRQAAGRGLQLLFYSVGIGQISSEVPQNLSASRPQDRQFILSSKKLLLSDSGFYLCAWSVTGTSGGGYEQYFGPGTRLTVT.

This clone was counted a few times. V usage is TRBV14 and J usage is TRBJ2-5; no reliable D call. The length of the CDR3 is 12 residues. Germline V gene data show CDR1 as SGHDN and CDR2 as FVKESK. V gave up 1 base and J gave up 4 bases, with 4 bases separating them. In DNA form, the CDR3 reads TGTGCCAGCAGCCAAGTTCGAGAGACCCAGTACTTC. Amino acids: CASSQVRETQYF. Drawing the rest from reference TRBV14 and TRBJ2-5, the complete variable domain is EAGVTQFPSHSVIEKGQTVTLRCDPISGHDNLYWYRRVMGKEIKFLLHFVKESKQDESGMPNNRFLAERTGGTYSTLKVQPAELEDSGVYFCASSQVRETQYFGPGTRLLVL.

The CDR3 spells CASSNRAGVAFF. CDR3 coding DNA: TGTGCCAGTAGTAACCGGGCAGGGGTGGCTTTCTTT. V usage is TRBV19 and J usage is TRBJ1-1; tentative D call: TRBD1 (6 bases). V was cut by 4 bases and J by 11 bases, with 14 bases left in between. Per the germline V gene, CDR1 is LNHDA and CDR2 is SQIVND (reference sequence). The CDR3 loop spans 12 amino acids.

CDR3 nucleotides: TGTGCCAGCAGCCTAGGGTGGACAGGGGATCAGCCCCAGCATTTT. It is translated as CASSLGWTGDQPQHF. V and J are TRBV9 and TRBJ1-5; 9 positions agree with TRBD1. Germline-derived CDR1 and CDR2 are SGDLS and YYNGEE. This CDR3 contains 15 residues. V was pared by 4 bases and J by 5 bases, with 7 bases of the junction left unmatched.

The rearrangement uses TRBV6-5 and TRBJ1-3; 9 nucleotides align to TRBD1. Trimming removed 2 bases from V and 2 bases from J; junction bases left unmatched: 4. CDR1 and CDR2 (germline): MNHEY, SVGAGI. The CDR3 consists of 16 residues. The CDR3 DNA sequence: TGTGCCAGCAGTTACCAAGGACAGGGGACTGGAAACACCATATATTTT. It codes for CASSYQGQGTGNTIYF.